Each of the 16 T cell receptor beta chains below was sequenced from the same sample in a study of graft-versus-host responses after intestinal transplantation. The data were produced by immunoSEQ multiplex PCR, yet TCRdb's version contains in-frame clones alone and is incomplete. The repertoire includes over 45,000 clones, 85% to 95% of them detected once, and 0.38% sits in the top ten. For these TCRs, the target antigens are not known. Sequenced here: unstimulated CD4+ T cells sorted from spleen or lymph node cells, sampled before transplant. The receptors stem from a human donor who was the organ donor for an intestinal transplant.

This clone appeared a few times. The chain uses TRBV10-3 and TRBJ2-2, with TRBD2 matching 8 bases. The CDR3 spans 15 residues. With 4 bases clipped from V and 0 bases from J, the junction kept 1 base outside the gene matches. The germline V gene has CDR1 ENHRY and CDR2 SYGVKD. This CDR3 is CAISGGLANTGELFF. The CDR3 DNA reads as TGTGCCATCAGTGGGGGACTAGCGAACACCGGGGAGCTGTTTTTT.

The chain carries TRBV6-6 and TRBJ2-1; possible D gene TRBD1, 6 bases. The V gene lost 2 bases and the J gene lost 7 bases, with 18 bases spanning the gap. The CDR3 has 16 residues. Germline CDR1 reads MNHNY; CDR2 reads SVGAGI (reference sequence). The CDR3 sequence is CASSYRIGDTRNEQFF. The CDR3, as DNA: TGTGCCAGCAGTTACCGAATAGGGGACACAAGGAATGAGCAGTTCTTC.

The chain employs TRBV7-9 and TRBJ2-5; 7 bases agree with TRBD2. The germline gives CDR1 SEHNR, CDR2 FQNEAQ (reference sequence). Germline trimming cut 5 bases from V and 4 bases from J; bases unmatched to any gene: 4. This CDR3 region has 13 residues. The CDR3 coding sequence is TGTGCCAGCAGCGTACTAGCGATAGAGACCCAGTACTTC. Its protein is CASSVLAIETQYF.

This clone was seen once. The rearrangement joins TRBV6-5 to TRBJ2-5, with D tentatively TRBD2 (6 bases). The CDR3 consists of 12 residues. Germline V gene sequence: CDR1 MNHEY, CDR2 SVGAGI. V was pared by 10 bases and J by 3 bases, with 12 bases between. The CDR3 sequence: CAIGRGKETQYF. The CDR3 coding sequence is TGTGCCATCGGCCGGGGGAAAGAGACCCAGTACTTC.

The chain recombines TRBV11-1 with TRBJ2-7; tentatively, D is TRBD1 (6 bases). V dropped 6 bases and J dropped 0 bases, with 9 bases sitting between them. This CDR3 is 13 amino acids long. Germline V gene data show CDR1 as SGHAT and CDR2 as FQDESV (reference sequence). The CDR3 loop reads CASRADSSYEQYF. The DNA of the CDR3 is TGTGCCAGCAGGGCGGACAGCTCCTACGAGCAGTACTTC.

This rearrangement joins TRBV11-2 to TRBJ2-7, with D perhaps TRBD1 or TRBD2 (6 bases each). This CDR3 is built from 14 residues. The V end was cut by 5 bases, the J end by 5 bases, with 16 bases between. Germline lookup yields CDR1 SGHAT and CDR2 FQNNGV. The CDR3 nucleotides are TGTGCCAGCAGCCCCTTCCAGGGGAGGCACGAGCAGTACTTC. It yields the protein CASSPFQGRHEQYF.

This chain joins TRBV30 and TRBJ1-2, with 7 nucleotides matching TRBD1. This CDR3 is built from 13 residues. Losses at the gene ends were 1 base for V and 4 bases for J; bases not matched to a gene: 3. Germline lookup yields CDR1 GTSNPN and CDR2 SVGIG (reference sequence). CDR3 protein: CAWSGGGGYGYTF. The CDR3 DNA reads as TGTGCCTGGAGTGGAGGGGGCGGCTATGGCTACACCTTC.

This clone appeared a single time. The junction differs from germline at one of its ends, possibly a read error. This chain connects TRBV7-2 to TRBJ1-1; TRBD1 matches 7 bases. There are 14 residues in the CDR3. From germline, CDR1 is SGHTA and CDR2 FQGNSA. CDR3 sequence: CASSKITGVTEALF. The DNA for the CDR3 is TGTGCCAGCAGCAAAATTACAGGGGTCACTGAAGCTTTATTT.

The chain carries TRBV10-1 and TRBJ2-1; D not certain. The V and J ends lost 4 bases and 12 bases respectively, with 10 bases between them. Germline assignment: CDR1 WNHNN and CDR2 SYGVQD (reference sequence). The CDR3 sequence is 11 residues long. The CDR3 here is CASSGRKAQFF. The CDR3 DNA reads TGCGCCAGCAGTGGGCGGAAGGCGCAGTTCTTC.

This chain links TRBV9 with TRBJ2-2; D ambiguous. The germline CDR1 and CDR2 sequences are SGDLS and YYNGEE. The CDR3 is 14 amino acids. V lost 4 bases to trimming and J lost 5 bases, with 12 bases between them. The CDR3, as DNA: TGTGCCAGCAGCCTAAACCAGGTGACCGGGGAGCTGTTTTTT. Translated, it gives CASSLNQVTGELFF.

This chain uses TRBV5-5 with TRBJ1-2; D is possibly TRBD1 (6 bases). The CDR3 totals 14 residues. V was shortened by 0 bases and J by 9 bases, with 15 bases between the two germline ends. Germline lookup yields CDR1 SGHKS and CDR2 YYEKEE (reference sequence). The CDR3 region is CASSLVGQNTRYTF. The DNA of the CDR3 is TGTGCCAGCAGCTTGGTCGGACAGAACACCCGCTACACCTTC.

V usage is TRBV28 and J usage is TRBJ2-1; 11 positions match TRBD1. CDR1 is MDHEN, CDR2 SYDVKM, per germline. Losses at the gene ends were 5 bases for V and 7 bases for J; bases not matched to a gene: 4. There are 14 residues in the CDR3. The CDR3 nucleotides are TGTGCCAGCAGTCGGACAGGGGGCAGGAATGAGCAGTTCTTC. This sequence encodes CASSRTGGRNEQFF.

The CDR3 DNA sequence: TGTGCCAGCAGCCAAGATACCAAGGTCTTGGAAACCGGGGAGCTGTTTTTT. Encoded protein: CASSQDTKVLETGELFF. The chain couples TRBV4-2 to TRBJ2-2; D call uncertain. Germline assignment: CDR1 LGHNA and CDR2 YNFKEQ. The CDR3 has 17 amino acids. Trimming pared 0 bases from V and 5 bases from J, leaving 16 bases between.

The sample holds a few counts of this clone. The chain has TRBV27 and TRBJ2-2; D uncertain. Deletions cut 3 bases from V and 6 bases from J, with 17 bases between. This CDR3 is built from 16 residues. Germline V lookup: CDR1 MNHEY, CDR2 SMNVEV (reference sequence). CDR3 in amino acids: CASSFLPLVEAGELFF. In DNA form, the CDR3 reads TGTGCCAGCAGTTTCCTCCCCCTGGTCGAGGCCGGGGAGCTGTTTTTT.

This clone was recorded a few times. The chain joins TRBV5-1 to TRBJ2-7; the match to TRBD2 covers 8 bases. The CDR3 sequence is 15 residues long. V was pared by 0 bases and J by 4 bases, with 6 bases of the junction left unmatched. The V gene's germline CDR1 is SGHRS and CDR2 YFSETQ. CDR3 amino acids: CASSLAGGAPYEQYF. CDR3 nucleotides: TGCGCCAGCAGCTTGGCGGGGGGGGCGCCTTACGAGCAGTACTTC.

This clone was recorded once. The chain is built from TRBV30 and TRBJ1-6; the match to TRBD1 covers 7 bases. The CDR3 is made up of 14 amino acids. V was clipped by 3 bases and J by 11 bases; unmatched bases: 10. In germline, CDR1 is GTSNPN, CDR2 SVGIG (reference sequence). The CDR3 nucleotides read TGTGCCTGGAGAGAACAGGGGATTAGGACACCCCTCCACTTT. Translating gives CAWREQGIRTPLHF.